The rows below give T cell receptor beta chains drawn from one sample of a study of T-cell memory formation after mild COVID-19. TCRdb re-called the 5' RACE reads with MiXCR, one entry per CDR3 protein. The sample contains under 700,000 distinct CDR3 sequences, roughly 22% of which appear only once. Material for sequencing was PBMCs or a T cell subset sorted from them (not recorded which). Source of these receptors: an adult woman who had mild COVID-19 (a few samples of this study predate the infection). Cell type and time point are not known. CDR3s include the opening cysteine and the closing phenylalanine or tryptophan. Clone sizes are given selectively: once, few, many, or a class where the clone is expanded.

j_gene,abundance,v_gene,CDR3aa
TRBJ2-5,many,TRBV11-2,CASGRTRGMETQYF
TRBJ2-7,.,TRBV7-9,CASSLVLWPGTSEQYF
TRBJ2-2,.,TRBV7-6,CASSHSGELFF
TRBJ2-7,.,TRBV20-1,CSAPRSGRTSYEQYF
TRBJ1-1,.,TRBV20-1,CSAAFATVNTEAFF
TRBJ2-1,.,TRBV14,CASSHQLAGEADEQFF
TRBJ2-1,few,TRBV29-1,CSVEGLGNEQFF
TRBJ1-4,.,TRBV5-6,CASSRDRLEKLFF
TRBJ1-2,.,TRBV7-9,CATSGGIYGYTF
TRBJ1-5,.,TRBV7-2,CASSPISSGQPQHF
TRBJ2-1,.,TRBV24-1,CATSDPLAGGRNEQFF
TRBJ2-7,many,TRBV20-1,CSAPISYEQYF
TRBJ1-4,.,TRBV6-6,CASNQGGNEKLFF
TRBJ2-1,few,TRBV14,CASSRGLAGAQFF
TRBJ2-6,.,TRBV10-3,CAISDPSGANVLTF